Described below is a single TCR beta chain sequence and its context. As yet, its antigen is unknown. This specimen comes from a study of T cells in localized non-small cell lung cancer. Study findings and constraints: Uninvolved adjacent lung had the highest recorded T cell clonality, with tumor below it. Appearances in adjacent lung were noted for a median about 60 of the top 100 tumor clones.

Here immunoSEQ multiplex PCR was the method, and the copy in TCRdb shows in-frame clones only, minus some. The table includes about 25,000 clones, 92% detected once. The CDR3 contains 13 residues. V shed 1 base and J shed 9 bases, with 10 bases lying between them. CDR1 is SGHTA and CDR2 is FQGNSA in the germline V gene. The chain recombines TRBV7-2 with TRBJ2-1; no definite D call. Specimen: peripheral blood, collected before any cancer treatment. The sequence was collected from a woman aged 35 to 69 with stage I lung adenocarcinoma. The CDR3 here is CASSLDVAVEQFF. The CDR3 DNA reads as TGTGCCAGCAGCTTAGACGTTGCAGTTGAGCAGTTCTTC. The variable domain in full, with the rest retrieved from reference TRBV7-2 and TRBJ2-1, is GAGVSQSPSNKVTEKGKDVELRCDPISGHTALYWYRQSLGQGLEFLIYFQGNSAPDKSGLPSDRFSAERTGGSVSTLTIQRTQQEDSAVYLCASSLDVAVEQFFGPGTRLTVL.